Listed here are 11 T cell receptor beta chains from one sample, sequenced in a study of regulatory T cells in long-lasting Graves disease. Sample time point: persistent/refractory GD, antithyroid drugs over 5 years with positive TRAb. Generation of the TCR library employed RNA extracted from PBMCs. CDR3 regions were amplified by Arm-PCR using iRepertoire HTBI primers to build TCR beta libraries. TCRdb called the multiplex PCR reads again in MiXCR, with one record for every CDR3 protein. Here the sample spans 400,000 to 600,000 distinct CDR3 sequences, roughly 21% being singletons. The sequencing used peripheral blood mononuclear cells (PBMCs), collected when the disease was refractory, from a patient treated with antithyroid drugs. These receptors were obtained from a female donor with Graves disease.

The chain links TRBV5-1 to TRBJ2-5, with D perhaps matching TRBD1 (5 bases). Near its end, the DNA agrees better with TRBJ2-1, so the J call may be wrong. CDR1 is SGHRS, CDR2 YFSETQ, per germline. The CDR3 has 13 amino acids. CDR3 protein: CASSFQGHNEQFF. The CDR3 nucleotides read TGCGCCAGCAGCTTCCAGGGCCACAATGAGCAGTTCTTC.

J is TRBJ2-4 and V is TRBV29-1; possible D gene TRBD1, 6 bases. Germline V gene lookup returns CDR1 SQVTM and CDR2 ANQGSEA. V dropped 6 bases and J dropped 0 bases, with 15 bases sitting between them. The CDR3 length is 15 residues. DNA for the CDR3: TGCAGCGTCAGGGGACACCCATTAGCCAAAAACATTCAGTACTTC. Its protein product is CSVRGHPLAKNIQYF.

This clonotype was detected ten times or more. This sequence joins TRBV6-5 and TRBJ2-7; TRBD1 matches at 7 bases. Trimming at V came to 4 bases and at J to 2 bases, leaving 5 bases not matched to a gene. Germline assignment: CDR1 MNHEY and CDR2 SVGAGI. This CDR3 spans 14 amino acids. CDR3 loop: CASSSTGFPYEQYF. The CDR3 DNA reads as TGTGCCAGCAGTTCGACAGGGTTTCCCTACGAGCAGTACTTC.

This clonotype has a count of ten or more. The V gene is TRBV28, the J gene TRBJ1-5; 9 bases are shared with TRBD1. After removal of 4 bases from V and 6 bases from J, the junction contained 4 bases not matched to a gene. Germline values: CDR1 MDHEN, CDR2 SYDVKM. This CDR3 has 14 residues. This CDR3 is CASSYGQGPQPQHF. The CDR3 DNA follows: TGTGCCAGCAGTTACGGACAGGGGCCTCAGCCCCAGCATTTT.

This clonotype was seen many times. The genes are TRBV7-9 and TRBJ2-5; possible D gene TRBD2, 6 bases. Trimming cost V 3 bases and J 0 bases, with 23 bases left between them. This CDR3 has 19 residues. Germline V gives CDR1 SEHNR, CDR2 FQNEAQ (reference sequence). The CDR3 spells CASSFPPLGRRGDQETQYF. The CDR3 DNA is TGTGCCAGCAGCTTCCCCCCCCTCGGAAGGAGGGGCGACCAAGAGACCCAGTACTTC. Full variable domain (rest looked up from reference TRBV7-9 and TRBJ2-5): DTGVSQNPRHKITKRGQNVTFRCDPISEHNRLYWYRQTLGQGPEFLTYFQNEAQLEKSRLLSDRFSAERPKGSFSTLEIQRTEQGDSAMYLCASSFPPLGRRGDQETQYFGPGTRLLVL.

This clonotype was seen more than once but under ten times. The CDR3 loop reads CASSLSSHGGGYTF. DNA of the CDR3: TGTGCCAGCAGTTTATCAAGCCATGGGGGAGGCTACACCTTC. The V gene is TRBV27, the J gene TRBJ1-2; tentative D call: TRBD1 (5 bases). The CDR3 has 14 amino acids. Germline values: CDR1 MNHEY, CDR2 SMNVEV (reference sequence). V shed 0 bases and J shed 8 bases, with 13 bases lying between them.

The sample holds many counts of this clonotype. The chain joins TRBV28 to TRBJ2-7; D might be TRBD1 or TRBD2, each matching 5 bases. The CDR3 contains 13 residues. V gave up 7 bases and J gave up 2 bases, with 12 bases separating them. Germline V gene lookup returns CDR1 MDHEN and CDR2 SYDVKM. The CDR3 reads CASTVPGPYEQYF. The CDR3 DNA is TGTGCCAGCACCGTTCCGGGGCCCTACGAGCAGTACTTC.

This chain links TRBV9 with TRBJ1-1; TRBD1 matches 7 bases. This CDR3 spans 13 amino acids. V shed 7 bases, J shed 7 bases, and the junction held 10 bases outside the gene matches. CDR1 and CDR2 from the germline V gene are SGDLS and YYNGEE. The CDR3 DNA reads as TGTGCCAGCCAGGGGGGAGGGGGCGGTGAAGCTTTCTTT. Translating gives CASQGGGGGEAFF.

The table lists this clonotype with a count of one. One base separates it from a far larger clone, so it is likely a read error. V and J are TRBV25-1 and TRBJ2-7; D is undetermined. V was clipped by 0 bases and J by 3 bases, with 3 bases between them. The CDR3 runs 12 residues. CDR1 MGHDK and CDR2 SYGVNS come from the germline V gene. CDR3 bases: TGTGCCAGCAGTGAATACAACTACGAGCAGTACTTC. It encodes CASSEYNYEQYF.

This clonotype has just a few counts. The chain employs TRBV7-2 and TRBJ2-7, with 7 bases aligning to TRBD2. CDR3 length: 16 amino acids. Germline V gene sequence: CDR1 SGHTA, CDR2 FQGNSA. J was trimmed by 6 bases and V by 3 bases; bases with no gene match: 14. The CDR3 coding sequence is TGTGCCAGCAGCTTCCCGTTGGGCGGGAGCCAAGGCGAGCAGTACTTC. Amino acid sequence: CASSFPLGGSQGEQYF.

This chain uses TRBV5-1 with TRBJ2-7; 16 nucleotides match TRBD2. After removal of 5 bases from V and 7 bases from J, the junction contained 9 bases not matched to a gene. This CDR3 region has 16 residues. CDR1 and CDR2 (germline): SGHRS, YFSETQ. CDR3 nucleotide sequence: TGCGCCAGCAGGTCGGGACTAGCGGGAGGGCGACGGGAGCAGTACTTC. This gives the protein CASRSGLAGGRREQYF. Full variable domain (remainder filled in from reference TRBV5-1 and TRBJ2-7): KAGVTQTPRYLIKTRGQQVTLSCSPISGHRSVSWYQQTPGQGLQFLFEYFSETQRNKGNFPGRFSGRQFSNSRSEMNVSTLELGDSALYLCASRSGLAGGRREQYFGPGTRLTVT.